The rows below give T cell receptor beta chains drawn from one sample of a study of early T cells in non-severe SARS-CoV-2 infection. MiXCR, run by TCRdb on the 5' RACE reads, gives a single entry per CDR3 protein. The sample has 35,000 to 45,000 distinct CDR3 sequences, about 6% seen once. The specimen comprised whole blood, sampled at baseline. The receptors were sampled from an adult who was a healthcare worker with PCR-confirmed SARS-CoV-2 infection or an uninfected control (not recorded which). The CDR3 runs from the conserved cysteine through the conserved F or W. D genes are given only for firm matches. The size entry is marked missing in some rows and otherwise reads once, few, many or a size class.

TRBJ2-2 | many | TRBV14 | - | TGTGCCAGCAGCCAAGCCAGGTCTGGAGCGAGGAACACCGGGGAGCTGTTTTTT | CASSQARSGARNTGELFF
TRBJ2-5 | - | TRBV18 | - | TGTGCCAGCTCACCACCGCCGGGGGAAGAGACCCAGTACTTC | CASSPPPGEETQYF
TRBJ1-5 | many | TRBV18 | - | TGTGCCAGCTCGGAGGACGGACCGGGACATCATTTT | CASSEDGPGHHF
TRBJ2-3 | many | TRBV20-1 | TRBD1 | TGCAGTGCTCAGACAGGGTTCACAGATACGCAGTATTTT | CSAQTGFTDTQYF
TRBJ1-4 | few | TRBV4-1 | - | TGCGCCAGCAGCCAAGATTCGGGAGGAGAGTATGAAAAACTGTTTTTT | CASSQDSGGEYEKLFF
TRBJ2-7 | few | TRBV12-3/TRBV12-4 | TRBD1 | TGTGCCAGCAGTTCCTCGACAGGGAACTACGAGCAGTACTTC | CASSSSTGNYEQYF
TRBJ2-2 | - | TRBV20-1 | - | TGCAGTGCTAGAGATCCGTGGGCCGGGGAGCTGTTTTTT | CSARDPWAGELFF
TRBJ2-1 | many | TRBV11-1 | - | TGTGCCAGCAGCTTCCGGTCGAGCTCCTACAATGAGCAGTTCTTC | CASSFRSSSYNEQFF
TRBJ2-3 | many | TRBV11-2 | - | TGTGCCAGCAGCTTAGGCGGCGATACGCAGTATTTT | CASSLGGDTQYF
TRBJ2-2 | - | TRBV11-3 | TRBD1 | TGTGCCAGCAGGCAGGGACAGGGCGGGGAGCTGTTTTTT | CASRQGQGGELFF
TRBJ2-1 | - | TRBV7-2 | - | TGTGCCAGCAGCCCCGGGAGTGGTTATCTGAATGAGCAGTTCTTC | CASSPGSGYLNEQFF
TRBJ2-1 | - | TRBV20-1 | TRBD2 | TGCAGTGCTAGAGACTCTAGCGGGGGGTTCGACAATGAGCAGTTCTTC | CSARDSSGGFDNEQFF
TRBJ2-5 | - | TRBV6-2/TRBV6-3 | - | TGTGCCAGCAGTTACTACCAAGAGACCCAGTACTTC | CASSYYQETQYF
TRBJ2-3 | many | TRBV7-8 | TRBD2 | TGTGCCAGCAGCTTTCGGGGACTAGCGGGAGTTCAGAATACAGATACGCAGTATTTT | CASSFRGLAGVQNTDTQYF
TRBJ2-1 | - | TRBV11-2 | TRBD2 | TGTGCCAGCAGCTTAGGCGGGGGAACCAATGAGCAGTTCTTC | CASSLGGGTNEQFF
TRBJ1-2 | many | TRBV6-2/TRBV6-3 | - | TGTGCCAGCAGTTACCCCCTCAAGACGTATGGCTACACCTTC | CASSYPLKTYGYTF
TRBJ2-6 | - | TRBV4-3 | - | TGCGCCAGCAGCCAAGAGGGGGGCTCCGGGGCCAACGTCCTGACTTTC | CASSQEGGSGANVLTF
TRBJ1-6 | - | TRBV6-5 | TRBD1 | TGTGCCAGCAGTTACAGCGGACAGGTGCCCAATTCACCCCTCCACTTT | CASSYSGQVPNSPLHF
TRBJ2-1 | few | TRBV5-4 | - | TGTGCCAGCAGCTTGTTTAAAGGAGGGCCGAGTGGCAATGAGCAGTTCTTC | CASSLFKGGPSGNEQFF
TRBJ1-2 | many | TRBV29-1 | - | TGCAGCGTTACTGAGGGGGGAATCTATGGCTACACCTTC | CSVTEGGIYGYTF
TRBJ1-4 | many | TRBV6-1 | - | TGTGCCAGCAGTTTCGGGGACGAAAAACTGTTTTTT | CASSFGDEKLFF
TRBJ2-3 | - | TRBV11-2 | TRBD1 | TGTGCCAGCAGACCCAGGAGGCAGGGGGCAGATACGCAGTATTTT | CASRPRRQGADTQYF
TRBJ2-3 | - | TRBV4-2 | - | TGTGCCAGCAGCCCATCAAGAAATACGCAGTATTTT | CASSPSRNTQYF
TRBJ2-2 | few | TRBV9 | - | TGTGCCAGCATGGGGCAAGAAGGGACCGGGGAGCTGTTTTTT | CASMGQEGTGELFF
TRBJ2-2 | - | TRBV5-4 | - | TGTGCCAGCAGCAGGATCACCGGGGAGCTGTTTTTT | CASSRITGELFF
TRBJ2-1 | few | TRBV28 | TRBD2 | TGTGCCAGCAGTTCCCAGACTAGCGGGGTTAATGAGCAGTTCTTC | CASSSQTSGVNEQFF
TRBJ1-5 | few | TRBV6-5 | - | TGTGCCAGCAGTTCAGGACGGTACAATCAGCCCCAGCATTTT | CASSSGRYNQPQHF
TRBJ2-1 | - | TRBV10-3 | TRBD1 | TGTGCCACCCGGGGGACAGGGAGTAATGAGCAGTTCTTC | CATRGTGSNEQFF
TRBJ2-2 | few | TRBV7-2 | TRBD2 | TGTGCCAGCAGCTATAGCGGGGTAAACACCGGGGAGCTGTTTTTT | CASSYSGVNTGELFF
TRBJ2-3 | - | TRBV5-1 | - | TGCGCCAGCAGCTCGGGACTTGGCACAGATACGCAGTATTTT | CASSSGLGTDTQYF
TRBJ2-2 | many | TRBV10-3 | - | TGTGCCATCAGTGACACCACCGGGGAGCTGTTTTTT | CAISDTTGELFF
TRBJ2-7 | many | TRBV6-1 | - | TGTGCCAGCAGTGATACAGGACGCGAGCAGTACTTC | CASSDTGREQYF
TRBJ2-7 | - | TRBV7-6 | - | TGTGCCAGCAGCGCCGGCCCGTCCTACGAGCAGTACTTC | CASSAGPSYEQYF
TRBJ2-7 | few | TRBV2 | - | TGTGCCAGCAGTGCGAACCAGGGGTACGAGCAGTACTTC | CASSANQGYEQYF
TRBJ2-1 | many | TRBV3-1 | - | TGTGCCAGCAGCCAAAGAGGGCGTGAGCAGTTCTTC | CASSQRGREQFF
TRBJ1-4 | few | TRBV5-1 | - | TGCGCCAGCAGCTTCACCGGGCTGACTAATGAAAAACTGTTTTTT | CASSFTGLTNEKLFF
TRBJ2-1 | - | TRBV7-2 | - | TGTGCCAGCAGCTTGGGGATGGAAGGGGATGAGCAGTTCTTC | CASSLGMEGDEQFF
TRBJ2-3 | few | TRBV2 | - | TGTGCCAGCAGTGAAGCGCCAGCATTAGATACGCAGTATTTT | CASSEAPALDTQYF
TRBJ2-1 | medium-sized | TRBV6-2/TRBV6-3 | - | TGTGCCAGCAGTTACTCGGGGTTAAACAATGAGCAGTTCTTC | CASSYSGLNNEQFF
TRBJ1-4 | few | TRBV11-2 | TRBD1 | TGTGCCAGCAGCAAAGGAAAGGGGGCAGCTAATGAAAAACTGTTTTTT | CASSKGKGAANEKLFF
TRBJ2-3 | few | TRBV4-1 | - | TGCGCCAGCAGTCTTGGGACACTTCCGAGCACAGATACGCAGTATTTT | CASSLGTLPSTDTQYF
TRBJ2-7 | many | TRBV3-1 | - | TGTGCCAGCAGCCAAACCAATTTAGAGCAGTACTTC | CASSQTNLEQYF
TRBJ2-1 | few | TRBV18 | TRBD2 | TGTGCCAGCTCGGGACTAGCGGGGGGGATAAGCTACAATGAGCAGTTCTTC | CASSGLAGGISYNEQFF